This T cell receptor (beta chain) was sequenced during a study of cytomegalovirus exposure and HLA in healthy donors. Study-wide findings and caveats: A few chains linked to CMV were shown in vitro to be specific for CMV antigens.

This clone has only one observation. As yet, its antigen is unknown. Deletions cut 3 bases from V and 4 bases from J, with 12 bases between. Germline V CDR1 and CDR2: MDHEN, SYDVKM. This CDR3 has 14 residues. TCRdb's copy holds only in-frame clones and misses some; the assay was immunoSEQ multiplex PCR. The sample contains over 200,000 clones, just over 85% of which appear only once. This chain joins TRBV28 and TRBJ1-2; D remains unclear. The sequenced sample was PBMCs. The sequence was obtained from a woman aged 18-35 years in good health and CMV-seronegative. CDR3 bases: TGTGCCAGCAGTTTGGCAGGTTTGGGCTATGGCTACACCTTC. Amino acid sequence: CASSLAGLGYGYTF.